This T cell receptor (beta chain) was captured in a study of OX40 agonist ivuxolimab in advanced cancers. Germline lookup yields CDR1 SGHNT and CDR2 YYREEE (reference sequence). The V gene lost 4 bases and the J gene lost 2 bases, with 9 bases spanning the gap. The CDR3 runs 13 residues. Repertoires were generated with immunoSEQ multiplex PCR, while TCRdb's copy carries only in-frame clones and drops some. In the table there are about 73,000 clones, 85% to 90% of which are singletons. The sequence was collected from an adult with an advanced solid tumor such as melanoma, head and neck, liver or kidney cancer. Specimen: CD4+ or CD8+ T cells sorted from blood, collected in a trial of the OX40 agonist ivuxolimab. The V call is TRBV5-4, the J call TRBJ2-5; tentatively, D is TRBD1 (5 bases). The CDR3 spells CASSTGHQETQYF. In DNA, the CDR3 is TGTGCCAGCAGCACCGGACATCAAGAGACCCAGTACTTC.